These 24 T cell receptor beta chains were all obtained from the same sample, sequenced in a study of blood T cell repertoires in COVID-19. This table comes from immunoSEQ multiplex PCR, and its TCRdb copy is limited to in-frame clones, with some not included. The repertoire consists of about 360,000 clones, with more than 70% occurring once and the leading ten covering about 1.5%. The material sequenced was PBMCs or T cells enriched from blood (not recorded which). The receptors come from a young man who had recovered from COVID-19.

The rearrangement links TRBV4-1 to TRBJ2-2, with TRBD2 as a possible D gene (5 bases). Germline V lookup: CDR1 MGHRA, CDR2 YSYEKL. Trimming took off 2 bases at V and 5 bases at J, with 9 bases between the two ends. The CDR3 consists of 14 residues. The CDR3 is CASSQRRGTGELFF. For the CDR3, the DNA is TGCGCCAGCAGCCAAAGACGGGGAACCGGGGAGCTGTTTTTT.

The J gene is TRBJ1-1, the V gene TRBV19; tentatively, D is TRBD1 (5 bases). V dropped 7 bases and J dropped 1 base, with 10 bases sitting between them. Germline-derived CDR1 and CDR2 are LNHDA and SQIVND (reference sequence). The CDR3 has 13 residues. The CDR3 DNA is TGTGCCAGTAATTACAGGCGGAACACTGAAGCTTTCTTT. This sequence encodes CASNYRRNTEAFF.

This chain joins TRBV6-6 and TRBJ1-1; D gene ambiguous. This CDR3 region has 15 residues. CDR1 is MNHNY, CDR2 SVGAGI, per germline (reference sequence). Trimming pared 6 bases from V and 4 bases from J, leaving 18 bases between. The CDR3 coding sequence is TGTGCCAGCAGCCAAAGCAGTTACGGGAGCACTGAAGCTTTCTTT. Its protein is CASSQSSYGSTEAFF.

This clone was counted a few times. V is TRBV4-1 and J is TRBJ1-2; D not certain. V was clipped by 1 base and J by 4 bases, with 13 bases between them. CDR3 size: 15 residues. Germline-derived CDR1 and CDR2 are MGHRA and YSYEKL. The DNA of the CDR3 is TGCGCCAGCAGCCAAGGCCCTAGTCCCGCCTATGGCTACACCTTC. It encodes CASSQGPSPAYGYTF.

The V and J genes are TRBV9 and TRBJ2-3; D call uncertain. In germline, CDR1 is SGDLS, CDR2 YYNGEE. This CDR3 has 15 amino acids. Deletions cut 1 base from V and 2 bases from J, with 11 bases between. The DNA of the CDR3 is TGTGCCAGCAGCGTATCTCCCAGCGACACAGATACGCAGTATTTT. Translating gives CASSVSPSDTDTQYF.

V and J are TRBV7-6 and TRBJ1-1; D unclear. With 0 bases removed from V and 1 base from J, the gap between germline ends came to 9 bases. The V gene's germline CDR1 is SGHVS and CDR2 FNYEAQ. This CDR3 contains 15 residues. The DNA for the CDR3 is TGTGCCAGCAGCTTAGCGGATAGAGGGAACACTGAAGCTTTCTTT. Translated: CASSLADRGNTEAFF.

This rearrangement joins TRBV5-1 to TRBJ2-5; D may be TRBD2 (7 bases). Germline V gives CDR1 SGHRS, CDR2 YFSETQ. The CDR3 loop spans 20 amino acids. The V end was cut by 4 bases, the J end by 2 bases, with 30 bases between. CDR3 coding DNA: TGCGCCAGCAGCACGGACCCACCACAGGGAGCGGGAAGTCGTCAAGAGACCCAGTACTTC. It encodes CASSTDPPQGAGSRQETQYF.

The chain carries TRBV12-5 and TRBJ1-5; 10 bases match TRBD1. The CDR3 loop spans 24 amino acids. With V trimmed by 6 bases and J by 5 bases, 34 bases remained unmatched. The V gene's germline CDR1 is LGHNT and CDR2 FRNRAP. The CDR3 spells CASGPRFRTGKEASGQGGDQPQHF. The CDR3 nucleotides read TGTGCTAGTGGACCTCGTTTTAGGACGGGAAAAGAAGCTAGCGGACAGGGGGGCGATCAGCCCCAGCATTTT. Using reference TRBV12-5 and TRBJ1-5 for the parts outside the CDR3, the full variable domain is DARVTQTPRHKVTEMGQEVTMRCQPILGHNTVFWYRQTMMQGLELLAYFRNRAPLDDSGMPKDRFSAEMPDATLATLKIQPSEPRDSAVYFCASGPRFRTGKEASGQGGDQPQHFGDGTRLSIL.

The V and J genes are TRBV5-4 and TRBJ2-1, with D possibly being TRBD2 (7 bases). CDR1 and CDR2 from the germline V gene are SGHNT and YYREEE (reference sequence). The germline V and J ends were trimmed by 3 bases and 5 bases, with 18 bases remaining between them. CDR3 length: 16 amino acids. The CDR3 here is CASSSQGAGANNEQFF. CDR3 sequence (DNA): TGTGCCAGCAGCTCACAAGGCGCGGGGGCGAACAATGAGCAGTTCTTC.

The CDR3 region is CASSAVNSGGSREQYF. DNA of the CDR3: TGTGCCAGTAGTGCCGTCAATAGCGGGGGGTCCCGCGAGCAGTACTTC. The chain joins TRBV19 to TRBJ2-7; 10 bases fit TRBD2. The CDR3 contains 16 residues. J gave up 6 bases and V 5 bases, and 13 bases lay outside the gene matches. Germline V lookup: CDR1 LNHDA, CDR2 SQIVND (reference sequence).

The chain employs TRBV29-1 and TRBJ2-5; possible D gene TRBD2, 5 bases. Trimming removed 4 bases from V and 2 bases from J, with 11 bases in between. The CDR3 contains 13 residues. CDR1 and CDR2 (germline): SQVTM, ANQGSEA. The CDR3: CSVVPGIQETQYF. The CDR3 DNA is TGCAGCGTTGTCCCGGGAATACAAGAGACCCAGTACTTC.

The chain employs TRBV25-1 and TRBJ2-3; TRBD1 might be the D (5 bases). Germline loops: CDR1 MGHDK, CDR2 SYGVNS. V was shortened by 2 bases and J by 6 bases, with 12 bases between the two germline ends. The CDR3 is made up of 14 amino acids. The CDR3 sequence is CASSEPTKGDTQYF. The CDR3 DNA is TGTGCCAGCAGTGAACCCACTAAGGGGGATACGCAGTATTTT.

This chain connects TRBV10-2 to TRBJ1-2, with 7 bases identical to TRBD1. CDR3 size: 13 residues. The germline V gene has CDR1 WSHSY and CDR2 SAAADI. The ends lost 8 bases at V and 8 bases at J; junction bases unmatched: 11. The CDR3 coding sequence is TGCGCCAGCGCACCTACAGGGGCCGGGGGCTACACCTTC. It yields the protein CASAPTGAGGYTF.

V gene TRBV30 combines with J gene TRBJ2-7; tentative D call: TRBD2 (6 bases). The CDR3 runs 11 residues. Germline V gene sequence: CDR1 GTSNPN, CDR2 SVGIG (reference sequence). Trimming cost V 4 bases and J 3 bases, with 7 bases left between them. The CDR3 nucleotides are TGTGCCTGGAACGGGGGCTACGAGCAGTACTTC. Translating gives CAWNGGYEQYF. The full variable domain, with the rest looked up from reference TRBV30 and TRBJ2-7, is SQTIHQWPATLVQPVGSPLSLECTVEGTSNPNLYWYRQAAGRGLQLLFYSVGIGQISSEVPQNLSASRPQDRQFILSSKKLLLSDSGFYLCAWNGGYEQYFGPGTRLTVT.

V usage is TRBV2 and J usage is TRBJ1-1; 7 nucleotides align to TRBD1. CDR1 is SNHLY and CDR2 is FYNNEI in the germline V gene. Trimming at V came to 3 bases and at J to 3 bases, leaving 1 base not matched to a gene. This CDR3 comprises 13 residues. CDR3 loop: CASSDTGDTEAFF. For the CDR3, the DNA is TGTGCCAGCAGTGATACAGGGGACACTGAAGCTTTCTTT.

V gene TRBV19 combines with J gene TRBJ1-2, with D possibly TRBD1 on 5 matching bases. Germline V gene lookup returns CDR1 LNHDA and CDR2 SQIVND (reference sequence). CDR3 length equals 15 residues. The V and J ends lost 5 bases and 4 bases respectively, with 17 bases between them. The CDR3 reads CASSREGRPLYGYTF. CDR3 bases: TGTGCCAGTAGTCGGGAGGGGCGACCCCTCTATGGCTACACCTTC.

The genes are TRBV30 and TRBJ1-6; 7 bases agree with TRBD1. This CDR3 is built from 13 residues. The germline CDR1 and CDR2 sequences are GTSNPN and SVGIG (reference sequence). Trimming removed 1 base from V and 11 bases from J; junction bases left unmatched: 5. CDR3 residues: CAWSGQGKTPLHF. CDR3 bases: TGTGCCTGGAGTGGACAGGGCAAGACACCCCTCCACTTT.

The table lists this clone with a count of one. The J gene is TRBJ1-2, the V gene TRBV6-5, with 7 positions matching TRBD1. The V gene end was trimmed by 2 bases and the J gene end by 4 bases; junction bases not matched to a gene: 7. CDR1 MNHEY and CDR2 SVGAGI come from the germline V gene. The CDR3 consists of 15 residues. In DNA, the CDR3 is TGTGCCAGCAGTTACCTTAGACAGGGTGGCTATGGCTACACCTTC. Translation: CASSYLRQGGYGYTF.

The chain employs TRBV29-1 and TRBJ2-7; weak D call: TRBD1 (7 bases). CDR1 SQVTM and CDR2 ANQGSEA come from the germline V gene. This CDR3 region has 12 residues. The V end was cut by 4 bases, the J end by 4 bases, with 11 bases between. CDR3 DNA: TGCAGCGTTGCGGCAGGGGGGTACGAGCAGTACTTC. This gives the protein CSVAAGGYEQYF.

The chain joins TRBV7-8 to TRBJ1-1; D is undetermined. This CDR3 contains 13 residues. CDR1 and CDR2 (germline): SGHVS, FQNEAQ. The V and J ends lost 4 bases and 1 base respectively, with 7 bases between them. CDR3 DNA: TGTGCCAGCAGCTCTCCAGGGAACACTGAAGCTTTCTTT. Amino acids: CASSSPGNTEAFF.

The chain combines TRBV5-1 with TRBJ2-1, with D hard to call. This CDR3 has 15 amino acids. Germline CDR1 and CDR2: SGHRS and YFSETQ. V gave up 0 bases and J gave up 0 bases, with 7 bases separating them. DNA for the CDR3: TGCGCCAGCAGCTTGGACAGTTTCTCCTACAATGAGCAGTTCTTC. This gives the protein CASSLDSFSYNEQFF. The variable domain in full, with the rest retrieved from reference TRBV5-1 and TRBJ2-1, is KAGVTQTPRYLIKTRGQQVTLSCSPISGHRSVSWYQQTPGQGLQFLFEYFSETQRNKGNFPGRFSGRQFSNSRSEMNVSTLELGDSALYLCASSLDSFSYNEQFFGPGTRLTVL.

The chain links TRBV5-1 to TRBJ2-2; 8 nucleotides align to TRBD1. The V segment lost 4 bases and the J segment 2 bases; nucleotides outside the gene matches: 7. This CDR3 is built from 16 residues. CDR1 and CDR2 from the germline V gene are SGHRS and YFSETQ. CDR3 loop: CASSKNGQGNTGELFF. CDR3 bases: TGCGCCAGCAGCAAAAACGGACAGGGAAACACCGGGGAGCTGTTTTTT.

This clone was recorded only once. The V gene is TRBV27, the J gene TRBJ2-1, with TRBD1 as a possible D gene (6 bases). Trimming shortened V by 4 bases and J by 9 bases, and 10 bases separated the two germline ends. The length of the CDR3 is 12 residues. Germline-derived CDR1 and CDR2 are MNHEY and SMNVEV (reference sequence). CDR3 sequence: CASSSGGLEQFF. For the CDR3, the DNA is TGTGCCAGCAGTTCTGGGGGCCTTGAGCAGTTCTTC.

The CDR3 nucleotides are TGTGCCAGCAGCGTGGACAGGGCCACTGAAGCTTTCTTT. It specifies CASSVDRATEAFF. V gene TRBV9 combines with J gene TRBJ1-1, with 8 positions matching TRBD1. Germline lookup yields CDR1 SGDLS and CDR2 YYNGEE. There are 13 residues in the CDR3. V was pared by 2 bases and J by 4 bases, with 1 base of the junction left unmatched. The variable domain in full, with the rest retrieved from reference TRBV9 and TRBJ1-1, is DSGVTQTPKHLITATGQRVTLRCSPRSGDLSVYWYQQSLDQGLQFLIQYYNGEERAKGNILERFSAQQFPDLHSELNLSSLELGDSALYFCASSVDRATEAFFGQGTRLTVV.